The 17 T cell receptor beta chains in this list originate from one sample, sequenced in a study of blood T cell repertoires in COVID-19 (dated by TCRdb to the early 2020s). The library was produced with the immunoSEQ multiplex PCR assay. Sourced from immuneACCESS, this table was stored by TCRdb with only in-frame sequences that have V and J called. A share of the clones is absent; for the studies checked, an unresolved V gene accounts for under half, and the remainder has no known explanation. The sample table shows 200,000 to 250,000 clones, and around 89% are seen once. The biggest ten clones account for less than 3.5% of the sample. Sequencing was done on a sample of peripheral blood. The receptors here all came from a man under 40 with COVID-19, enrolled during active disease.

V usage is TRBV5-6 and J usage is TRBJ1-5; D not certain. The germline V gene encodes CDR1 SGHDT and CDR2 YYEEEE. The ends were cut back, 0 bases at V and 3 bases at J, with 10 bases in the middle. CDR3 size: 15 residues. CDR3 sequence: CASSLAGWNNQPQHF. For the CDR3, the DNA is TGTGCCAGCAGCTTGGCAGGTTGGAACAATCAGCCCCAGCATTTT.

The chain combines TRBV7-2 with TRBJ2-3; D is perhaps TRBD2 (6 bases). The V end lost 0 bases, the J end lost 0 bases, and 10 bases lay between the germline ends. Germline lookup yields CDR1 SGHTA and CDR2 FQGNSA. The CDR3 is made up of 16 amino acids. The CDR3 sequence: CASSLAGLASTDTQYF. CDR3 sequence (DNA): TGTGCCAGCAGCTTAGCAGGGCTAGCGAGCACAGATACGCAGTATTTT.

J is TRBJ1-3 and V is TRBV7-9; D remains unclear. This CDR3 comprises 16 residues. Per germline, CDR1 SEHNR and CDR2 FQNEAQ (reference sequence). The germline V and J ends were trimmed by 2 bases and 2 bases, with 13 bases remaining between them. The CDR3 bases are TGTGCCAGCAGCTTACTTGTTCGAGGAGCTGGAAACACCATATATTTT. Protein: CASSLLVRGAGNTIYF.

The chain recombines TRBV9 with TRBJ2-7; D might be TRBD2 (6 bases). V lost 1 base, J lost 3 bases, and 11 bases lay in between. The CDR3 consists of 14 residues. Germline V CDR1 and CDR2: SGDLS, YYNGEE. CDR3 bases: TGTGCCAGCAGCGTAAGGGACGGGAGCTACGAGCAGTACTTC. It encodes CASSVRDGSYEQYF.

This chain links TRBV28 with TRBJ2-3; 9 bases map to TRBD2. In germline, CDR1 is MDHEN, CDR2 SYDVKM. The CDR3 is 15 amino acids. V lost 3 bases, J lost 3 bases, and 4 bases stayed unmatched. The CDR3 sequence: CASSLAGGPTDTQYF. In nucleotides, the CDR3 is TGTGCCAGCAGTTTGGCGGGAGGGCCAACAGATACGCAGTATTTT.

The chain joins TRBV6-5 to TRBJ2-2, with D possibly TRBD1 on 7 matching bases. The length of the CDR3 is 15 residues. Trimming removed 6 bases from V and 1 base from J, with 12 bases in between. Germline V gene lookup returns CDR1 MNHEY and CDR2 SVGAGI. CDR3 loop: CASSRGTVNTGELFF. The CDR3 coding sequence is TGTGCCAGCAGCCGCGGGACAGTGAACACCGGGGAGCTGTTTTTT.

This rearrangement joins TRBV4-3 to TRBJ1-4; D may be TRBD1 (6 bases). The CDR3 sequence is 15 residues long. Germline V CDR1 and CDR2: LGHNA, YSLEER. The ends were cut back, 0 bases at V and 14 bases at J, with 19 bases in the middle. CDR3 sequence reads: CASSQDRNSRGSLFF. CDR3 sequence (DNA): TGCGCCAGCAGCCAAGATCGAAACTCCAGGGGATCTCTGTTTTTT.

The V gene is TRBV14, the J gene TRBJ2-1; D is possibly TRBD1 (6 bases). This CDR3 spans 15 amino acids. CDR1 is SGHDN, CDR2 FVKESK, per germline. Trimming took off 4 bases at V and 4 bases at J, with 14 bases between the two ends. CDR3 loop: CASSLGQQRYNEQFF. In DNA form, the CDR3 reads TGTGCCAGCAGCCTTGGACAGCAGCGGTACAATGAGCAGTTCTTC.

This chain connects TRBV27 to TRBJ2-7; 7 bases fit TRBD2. There are 16 residues in the CDR3. Losses at the gene ends were 5 bases for V and 0 bases for J; bases not matched to a gene: 10. Per germline, CDR1 MNHEY and CDR2 SMNVEV (reference sequence). DNA for the CDR3: TGTGCCAGCAGTCCCTACTCGGGCGGGAGCTCCTACGAGCAGTACTTC. It yields the protein CASSPYSGGSSYEQYF.

The chain has TRBV9 and TRBJ1-5; tentative D call: TRBD1 (5 bases). Germline-derived CDR1 and CDR2 are SGDLS and YYNGEE. This CDR3 has 14 residues. V was trimmed by 4 bases and J by 6 bases, leaving 14 bases between them. CDR3: CASSLGQGSQPQHF. As DNA, the CDR3 is TGTGCCAGCAGCCTTGGGCAGGGAAGTCAGCCCCAGCATTTT.

The V and J genes are TRBV2 and TRBJ2-1; TRBD2 matches 7 bases. CDR1 is SNHLY and CDR2 is FYNNEI in the germline V gene. The CDR3 contains 15 residues. J gave up 1 base and V 5 bases, and 5 bases lay outside the gene matches. CDR3: CASSSLAASYNEQFF. CDR3 DNA: TGTGCCAGCAGTTCCCTAGCGGCTTCCTACAATGAGCAGTTCTTC.

This chain connects TRBV24-1 to TRBJ2-1; 14 bases map to TRBD2. Germline V gene sequence: CDR1 KGHDR, CDR2 SFDVKD. This CDR3 has 16 amino acids. V was clipped by 5 bases and J by 10 bases; unmatched bases: 9. The CDR3 reads CATSARLAGGRWEQFF. CDR3 coding DNA: TGTGCCACCAGTGCTCGACTAGCGGGGGGGCGTTGGGAGCAGTTCTTC.

In DNA, the CDR3 is TGTGCCAGCAGTGAGCTACCCTCCTACAATGAGCAGTTCTTC. Translated, it gives CASSELPSYNEQFF. This chain joins TRBV6-1 and TRBJ2-1; D gene uncertain. Germline V CDR1 and CDR2: MNHNS, SASEGT. The CDR3 contains 14 residues. The germline V and J ends were trimmed by 3 bases and 0 bases, with 6 bases remaining between them.

This chain links TRBV19 with TRBJ1-2, with D hard to call. This CDR3 region has 13 residues. The germline V gene encodes CDR1 LNHDA and CDR2 SQIVND (reference sequence). Trimming stripped 6 bases from V and 5 bases from J, with 13 bases between. CDR3 sequence reads: CASSPVASYGYTF. CDR3 sequence (DNA): TGTGCCAGTAGCCCCGTCGCGAGTTATGGCTACACCTTC.

This chain connects TRBV5-6 to TRBJ2-7, with 10 bases identical to TRBD1. This CDR3 region has 16 residues. J gave up 4 bases and V 4 bases, and 11 bases lay outside the gene matches. The germline CDR1 and CDR2 sequences are SGHDT and YYEEEE. In DNA form, the CDR3 reads TGTGCCAGCAGCATCGCTCGACAGGGGGCGCGATACGAGCAGTACTTC. It specifies CASSIARQGARYEQYF.

J is TRBJ2-1 and V is TRBV19, with TRBD2 matching 16 bases. This CDR3 contains 19 residues. Germline V gene lookup returns CDR1 LNHDA and CDR2 SQIVND (reference sequence). V was clipped by 7 bases and J by 7 bases; unmatched bases: 16. The CDR3 nucleotides read TGTGCCAGTATTTCCGGGACTAGCGGGAGGGCCAGAGTGAGGAATGAGCAGTTCTTC. Amino acids: CASISGTSGRARVRNEQFF.

The V and J genes are TRBV9 and TRBJ2-3; 7 nucleotides align to TRBD2. The germline CDR1 and CDR2 sequences are SGDLS and YYNGEE. V trimming: 0 bases; J trimming: 0 bases; junction bases outside the gene matches: 4. The CDR3 length is 16 residues. CDR3 nucleotide sequence: TGTGCCAGCAGCGTAGAGGCGGGGGTGAGCACAGATACGCAGTATTTT. It codes for CASSVEAGVSTDTQYF.